This T cell receptor (beta chain) was recovered during a study of T cell responses to AZD1222 COVID-19 vaccine. TCRdb's table, derived via immunoSEQ multiplex PCR, lists solely in-frame clones and lacks some. The profile shows roughly 160,000 clones, about 91% of them singletons. V gave up 4 bases and J gave up 2 bases, with 15 bases separating them. The CDR3 extends over 15 amino acids. Per the germline V gene, CDR1 is SGHRS and CDR2 is YFSETQ. The sample consisted of peripheral blood, taken on day 0 of MenACWY control vaccination. V is TRBV5-1 and J is TRBJ1-2, with a possible D match to TRBD1 (5 bases). The TCR was taken from an adult in good health. The CDR3 sequence: CASSPYVQVNYGYTF. The CDR3 bases are TGCGCCAGCAGCCCCTATGTACAGGTGAACTATGGCTACACCTTC.